This T cell receptor beta chain was sequenced during a study of blood T cells in healthy people across ages. Points from the study as a whole: Diversity of TCR beta per million T cells declined in a roughly linear way with age.

Note on this clonotype: No antigen is known for it.

Trimming removed 8 bases from V and 1 base from J, with 20 bases in between. This CDR3 contains 16 residues. Germline CDR1 SNHLY, CDR2 FYNNEI. With a J-beta primer mix and a sample-barcoded 5' primer, a second PCR ran about 7 to 12 cycles. There were at least 3 million CDR3-containing paired-end reads obtained from each sample. MiXCR, run by TCRdb on the 5' RACE reads, gives a single entry per CDR3 protein. The sample gives about 830,000 distinct CDR3 sequences, 60% to 80% of which show up once; 25% to 30% is in the top ten. At least 7 million PBMCs were isolated per sample. Per sample, at least 5 micrograms of total RNA were extracted.

This clonotype was sampled from a man aged 30 to 39 in good health. This chain links TRBV2 with TRBJ2-5, with D perhaps matching TRBD1 (5 bases). Sequenced: blood. The CDR3 DNA reads TGTGCCAGCCAGAGCCTAACGACAGAGATCCAAGAGACCCAGTACTTC. Translated, it gives CASQSLTTEIQETQYF.